Listed here are 4 T cell receptor beta chains from one sample, sequenced in a study of blood T cell repertoires in COVID-19. Method: immunoSEQ multiplex PCR; TCRdb's copy keeps in-frame clones and lacks some. The repertoire holds fewer than 150,000 clones, with about 90% as singletons. Sequenced material: peripheral blood. These receptors were obtained from a woman aged 45-59 years with active or convalescent COVID-19.

This clone has just one count. The chain carries TRBV12-3 or TRBV12-4 and TRBJ2-7; D remains ambiguous. The CDR3 is made up of 11 amino acids. V was cut by 5 bases and J by 5 bases, with 7 bases left in between. CDR3 sequence (DNA): TGTGCCAGCAGTCTACAGCACGAGCAGTACTTC. This codes for CASSLQHEQYF.

The chain is built from TRBV19 and TRBJ2-1, with 10 nucleotides matching TRBD1. After removal of 4 bases from V and 7 bases from J, the junction contained 7 bases not matched to a gene. From germline, CDR1 is LNHDA and CDR2 SQIVND (reference sequence). This CDR3 has 15 amino acids. CDR3: CASSNPDRGGNEQFF. The DNA of the CDR3 is TGTGCCAGTAGTAACCCGGACAGGGGGGGGAATGAGCAGTTCTTC. The whole variable domain, remainder taken from reference TRBV19 and TRBJ2-1, is DGGITQSPKYLFRKEGQNVTLSCEQNLNHDAMYWYRQDPGQGLRLIYYSQIVNDFQKGDIAEGYSVSREKKESFPLTVTSAQKNPTAFYLCASSNPDRGGNEQFFGPGTRLTVL.

This clone was counted a few times. The chain recombines TRBV20-1 with TRBJ1-2, with 7 positions matching TRBD1. CDR3 length: 15 residues. V shed 3 bases, J shed 2 bases, and the junction held 9 bases outside the gene matches. Germline-derived CDR1 and CDR2 are DFQATT and SNEGSKA (reference sequence). Written as DNA, the CDR3 is TGCAGTGCTAGTCCGGGACAGCCCCTCAACTATGGCTACACCTTC. It yields the protein CSASPGQPLNYGYTF.

V and J are TRBV18 and TRBJ2-7; 7 bases align to TRBD2. The CDR3 has 13 amino acids. The germline CDR1 and CDR2 sequences are KGHSH and LQKENI. V shed 3 bases, J shed 7 bases, and the junction held 6 bases outside the gene matches. CDR3 loop: CASSPTSSWEQYF. In DNA, the CDR3 is TGTGCCAGCTCACCGACTAGCTCGTGGGAGCAGTACTTC.